This T cell receptor (beta chain) was captured by sequencing in a study of shared clonotypes between healthy human individuals (TCRdb year 2020). Study-level background: A couple of women and a few men aged 18 to 49 years were included in the cohort. Each donor's leukapheresis produced roughly between roughly 0.85 and 10 billion PBMCs. The study deeply sequenced blood TCR repertoires of five healthy adults to estimate repertoire size and the extent of clonotype sharing between individuals. Libraries were prepared and TCR repertoires were sequenced by different laboratories using diverse techniques, in order to increase sequencing depth and limit assay-specific biases.

Broad study findings and their caveats: Pairwise subsampling led to the expectation that sequencing depth would affect the degree of clonotype sharing among donors. Sampling was restricted to blood, and TCR repertoires in tissues likely differ from the TCR repertoires found in blood. The small number of donors limited the genetic and exposure-history diversity represented.

Trimming removed 0 bases from V and 5 bases from J, leaving 4 bases between the germline ends. Including cysteine and phenylalanine, the CDR3 has 11 amino acids. The DNA shown is the 33-base CDR3, in frame from base 1. CDR1 and CDR2 were assigned from the germline V gene (reference sequence) as GTSNPN and SVGIG. The donors were healthy, HIV-negative adults who had no recently reported acute infections or vaccinations. All donors were Caucasian adults living in Nashville, Tennessee, USA. For unsorted samples, roughly 86 million PBMCs were counted and genomic DNA was extracted with the QIAamp DNA Blood Mini kit. Blood was collected by leukapheresis, and PBMCs were isolated by Ficoll-Histopaque density gradient centrifugation and then cryopreserved in liquid nitrogen vapor phase. Using the deep immunoSEQ assay, multiplex PCR amplified TCR CDR3 regions from genomic DNA. Genomic DNA extracted from each cell subset was distributed evenly over all wells of several immunoSEQ 96-well plates, and each plate served as one replicate. For unsorted PBMC, about 0.3 ug genomic DNA, equal to 25,000 to 35,000 T cell genomes, was loaded into each replicate PCR. Ten immunoSEQ deep assay plates were used to sequence unsorted PBMC genomic DNA. The purified libraries were quantified using a Qubit 3.0 fluorometer, sized with a Bioanalyzer 2100, and then quantified again using the KAPA Library Quantification kit. A separate single-read 150-cycle Illumina NextSeq 550 flow cell was used to sequence each immunoSEQ 96-well plate. The authors' pipeline ran thus. The immunoSEQ output contained only junctional sequences without quality scores, so filtering could not match that applied to full-length reads. Sequences were annotated with PyIR, a Python wrapper for IgBLAST v1.9, and V/J genes and CDR3 were assigned using IMGT germline references. Any read was removed if the V/J assignment was weak (E-value above 1e-6), the CDR3 was missing, or the read contained stop codons, out-of-frame junctions, or ambiguous translated residues. A V3J clonotype was defined by an identical inferred V gene, J gene, and CDR3 amino acid sequence. Percentage overlap between repertoires was computed as shared unique clonotypes divided by the size of the smaller repertoire. RTK rarefaction, the Chao1 estimator, and Recon v2.1 estimates of unobserved clonotypes were used to assess repertoire richness. TCRdb mirrors the immuneACCESS table, restricted to in-frame sequences. Some clones are absent from its copies; in checked studies, under half trace to an unresolved V gene, and the reason for the others is unknown. That table is the source of V, J and clone size, and D and trimming were worked out from the DNA. The sample table contains hundreds of thousands of clones; only one count was recorded for about 76% of them. The ten biggest clones cover 13% of the sample.

For this clone: Its antigen specificity is not known. The record has no base qualities; no much larger clone is one base away.

This receptor was obtained from a middle-aged woman in good health. Some clones in this sample may be carry-over from other donors' samples. The rearrangement combines TRBV30 with TRBJ2-5, with the D gene call left open. The sample taken for sequencing was PBMCs. The CDR3 protein is CAWSVSETQYF. Here is the DNA: TGTGCCTGGAGTGTGTCGGAGACCCAGTACTTC.